This is a list of T cell receptor beta chains from one sample in a study of preoperative IRX-2 immunotherapy in early breast cancer. Clones were sequenced by immunoSEQ multiplex PCR, and TCRdb holds only the in-frame ones, with some missing. The sample lists 25,000 to 30,000 clones, around 87% seen once, with around a tenth in the top ten. The sample was taken from a patient treated with IRX-2 immunotherapy. The receptors were gathered from a human donor with breast cancer. CDR3s include the opening cysteine and the closing phenylalanine or tryptophan. The D gene is left open where the match is weak. For some rows the clone size is stated as once, few or many, or as a class when expanded; others skip it.

clone size	D gene	V gene	J gene	CDR3 DNA	CDR3 protein
-	-	TRBV25-1	TRBJ2-7	TGTGCCAGCAGCGGAGGGGGGCCCCCCAGATACTTC	CASSGGGPPRYF
-	-	TRBV7-2	TRBJ2-1	TGTGCCAGCAGCTTAGAGATCTACAATGAGCAGTTCTTC	CASSLEIYNEQFF
-	-	TRBV2	TRBJ1-4	TGTGCCAGCAGTGTGACCTGGGTGGCAACTAATGAAAAACTGTTTTTT	CASSVTWVATNEKLFF
-	-	TRBV12-5	TRBJ2-5	TGTGCTAGTGGTTCGCCCGGGACTGTTAGGGAGACCCAGTACTTC	CASGSPGTVRETQYF
-	TRBD2	TRBV5-4	TRBJ2-7	TGTGCCAGCAGCTTGCCACTAGCGGGAGTCAGCGAGCAGTACTTC	CASSLPLAGVSEQYF
-	TRBD1	TRBV19	TRBJ2-7	TGTGCCAGTAGTATAGGACGGGACAGGGTACACGAGCAGTACTTC	CASSIGRDRVHEQYF
-	-	TRBV7-2	TRBJ2-5	TGTGCCAGCAGCCCTCCCAGGGAGACCCAGTACTTC	CASSPPRETQYF
-	-	TRBV7-2	TRBJ2-5	TGTGCCAGCAAGTCAAAAGGGGGAGAGACCCAGTACTTC	CASKSKGGETQYF
-	TRBD1	TRBV27	TRBJ2-7	TGTGCCAGCAGTTCCTCTAGTCAGGGGGCATCCTACGAGCAGTACTTC	CASSSSSQGASYEQYF
-	-	TRBV4-1	TRBJ1-3	TGCGCCAGCAGCCAAGGTCCCTCTGGAAACACCATATATTTT	CASSQGPSGNTIYF
once	TRBD1	TRBV5-4	TRBJ2-7	TGTGCCAGCAGTTCCCCGGGACAGGGAACGATTCACGAGCAGTACTTC	CASSSPGQGTIHEQYF
few	-	TRBV10-2	TRBJ2-7	TGCGCCAGCAGTGAGCATGGTTGGAGCACCTACGAGCAGTACTTC	CASSEHGWSTYEQYF
few	-	TRBV5-1	TRBJ2-4	TGCGCCAGCAGCCCTATCCCAGGGGACATTCAGTACTTC	CASSPIPGDIQYF
-	-	TRBV14	TRBJ1-3	TGTGCCAGCAGCCGCGCAGGGATAGGAAACACCATATATTTT	CASSRAGIGNTIYF
-	-	TRBV7-2	TRBJ1-1	TGTGCCAGCAGCTTAGATGGTTTTTTGGGTTCCACTGAAGCTTTCTTT	CASSLDGFLGSTEAFF
-	-	TRBV29-1	TRBJ2-3	TGCAGCGTTCTATCTCGCACAGATACGCAGTATTTT	CSVLSRTDTQYF
-	-	TRBV6-6	TRBJ2-7	TGTGCCACCTCAGATGGGGCGGGGGCCTCCTACGAGCAGTACTTC	CATSDGAGASYEQYF
-	-	TRBV7-9	TRBJ1-2	TGTGCCAGCAGCTTTACTAGAGGTGGGGGCGACTATGGCTACACCTTC	CASSFTRGGGDYGYTF
-	-	TRBV5-1	TRBJ2-7	TGCGCCAGCAGCCTGATAGCGGACTTCTCCTACGAGCAGTACTTC	CASSLIADFSYEQYF
-	TRBD1	TRBV27	TRBJ1-2	TGTGCCAGCAGCAGGGGACAGGCGCTCGTCCCATACTATGGCTACACCTTC	CASSRGQALVPYYGYTF
once	-	TRBV7-6	TRBJ1-6	TGTGCCAGCAGCTCTCCCGGGCCCCTCCACTTT	CASSSPGPLHF
-	-	TRBV5-1	TRBJ2-1	TGCGCCAGCAGCCTCCCGCGTTCGCCCTACAATGAGCAGTTCTTC	CASSLPRSPYNEQFF
-	TRBD2	TRBV14	TRBJ2-1	TGTGCCAGCAGCCAAGCGGGACTAGCGGAAAAGCAGTTCTTC	CASSQAGLAEKQFF
-	-	TRBV29-1	TRBJ2-5	TGCAGCGCTGAGTCAGGGGTCCCGTACTTC	CSAESGVPYF
-	-	TRBV27	TRBJ1-1	TGTGCCAGCAGTTCCAGACTAGGCGCCCGGTTTGAAGCTTTCTTT	CASSSRLGARFEAFF
few	TRBD2	TRBV28	TRBJ2-1	TGTGCCAGCGGACTAGCGCCTAGCTCCTACAATGAGCAGTTCTTC	CASGLAPSSYNEQFF
-	-	TRBV6-1	TRBJ1-3	TGTGCCACCGCCCCAGGGTTTGGAAACACCATATATTTT	CATAPGFGNTIYF
-	-	TRBV5-1	TRBJ1-6	TGCGCCAGCAGCTTGGCATTTAATTCACCCCTCCACTTT	CASSLAFNSPLHF
-	TRBD1	TRBV7-9	TRBJ2-4	TGTGCCAGCAGTCGGGACAGGGTCACGGCAGGAAACATTCAGTACTTC	CASSRDRVTAGNIQYF
-	-	TRBV2	TRBJ2-7	TGTGCCAGCAGTGAAGGAGGGGCCCACGAGCAGTACTTC	CASSEGGAHEQYF
-	-	TRBV30	TRBJ2-2	TGTGCCTGGAATCTGTGGGGGTTGCCCGGGGAGCTGTTTTTT	CAWNLWGLPGELFF
-	-	TRBV25-1	TRBJ1-3	TGTGCCAGCAGTGAATATAGGAACAGGGAAAACACCATATATTTT	CASSEYRNRENTIYF
-	-	TRBV7-2	TRBJ2-1	TGTGCCAGCAGCTTAGCGATTGAGCAGTTCTTC	CASSLAIEQFF
-	-	TRBV11-2	TRBJ2-7	TGTGCCAGCAGCACCCGTAACGGCGAGCAGTACTTC	CASSTRNGEQYF
-	-	TRBV4-3	TRBJ2-2	TGCGCCAGCAGCCAAGTATTTTCGACTGAGCTGTTTTTT	CASSQVFSTELFF
-	-	TRBV28	TRBJ2-6	TGTGCCAGCAGCCTCAGCGGCTCTGGGGCCAACGTCCTGACTTTC	CASSLSGSGANVLTF
few	-	TRBV30	TRBJ1-1	TGTGCCTGGAGGTATCTGGGAGAAGCTTTCTTT	CAWRYLGEAFF
-	-	TRBV5-6	TRBJ2-5	TGTGCCAGCAGCTTGGTTCAGGGTCGAGAGACCCAGTACTTC	CASSLVQGRETQYF
-	TRBD2	TRBV9	TRBJ2-1	TGTGCCAGCAGCTTCCAGACTAGCGGGAGGGCCGGTGAGCAGTTCTTC	CASSFQTSGRAGEQFF
-	TRBD2	TRBV28	TRBJ2-7	TGTGCCAGCAGGCCTGGGACTAGCGGCGAGCAGTACTTC	CASRPGTSGEQYF
-	-	TRBV4-2	TRBJ1-5	TGTGCCAGCAGCCAAGGTAGCAGCAATCAGCCCCAGCATTTT	CASSQGSSNQPQHF
-	-	TRBV4-2	TRBJ2-1	TGTGCCAGCAGCCAACTGGGCGGGTCCTACAATGAGCAGTTCTTC	CASSQLGGSYNEQFF
-	-	TRBV6-6	TRBJ1-1	TGTGCCAGCAAAGTAGCCCTGAACACTGAAGCTTTCTTT	CASKVALNTEAFF
-	TRBD1	TRBV5-1	TRBJ2-1	TGCGCCAGCAGGGCCGGGACAGGTCTTAATGAGCAGTTCTTC	CASRAGTGLNEQFF
-	-	TRBV27	TRBJ2-7	TGTGCCAGCAGTTGGGGTTTGGGGACCTACGAGCAGTACTTC	CASSWGLGTYEQYF